These 10 T cell receptor beta chains were all obtained from the same sample, sequenced in a study of blood T cell repertoires in COVID-19. Using immunoSEQ multiplex PCR, the repertoire was profiled, and TCRdb retains in-frame clones only, with some absent. In the table there are 250,000 to 300,000 clones, approximately 79% of which are singletons. Sequenced: PBMCs or T cells enriched from blood (not recorded which). These receptors all stem from a man aged 25-40 years with acute COVID-19.

The chain uses TRBV10-1 and TRBJ1-4; D is undetermined. V was trimmed by 3 bases and J by 0 bases, leaving 8 bases between them. Germline lookup yields CDR1 WNHNN and CDR2 SYGVQD (reference sequence). The CDR3 extends over 15 amino acids. The CDR3 DNA reads as TGCGCCAGCAGTGATCCCAGCGCAACTAATGAAAAACTGTTTTTT. As protein: CASSDPSATNEKLFF.

Written as DNA, the CDR3 is TGCGCCAGCAGCTTGGGGCTCGCGGGAGAGGGCTACACCTTC. Translating it yields CASSLGLAGEGYTF. The chain combines TRBV5-1 with TRBJ1-2; no reliable D call. CDR3 length: 14 amino acids. V lost 0 bases, J lost 8 bases, and 14 bases lay in between. CDR1 is SGHRS, CDR2 YFSETQ, per germline.

The chain combines TRBV3-1 (or the pseudogene TRBV3-2) with TRBJ2-2, with TRBD2 matching over 7 bases. This CDR3 contains 14 residues. CDR1 and CDR2 (germline): LGHDT, YNNKEL (reference sequence). With V trimmed by 6 bases and J by 7 bases, 8 bases remained unmatched. CDR3 region: CASRPGLLSGELFF. The CDR3 nucleotides are TGTGCCAGCAGGCCGGGACTACTAAGCGGGGAGCTGTTTTTT.

The rearrangement joins TRBV7-2 to TRBJ1-1, with unresolved D. The germline gives CDR1 SGHTA, CDR2 FQGNSA. Trimming removed 5 bases at V and 1 base at J, with 8 bases between. There are 13 residues in the CDR3. CDR3 loop: CASSVNGNTEAFF. In nucleotides, the CDR3 is TGTGCCAGCAGCGTGAACGGGAACACTGAAGCTTTCTTT.

The chain carries TRBV6-5 and TRBJ2-3, with D uncertain. Between the trimmed V and J ends, which lost 1 base and 6 bases, there was a span of 8 bases. Germline V CDR1 and CDR2: MNHEY, SVGAGI. This CDR3 region has 13 residues. The CDR3 DNA follows: TGTGCCAGCAGTTACTTCCGTAGCGATACGCAGTATTTT. Encoded protein: CASSYFRSDTQYF.

This chain links TRBV27 with TRBJ1-6, with 7 bases lining up with TRBD1. The CDR3 contains 14 residues. CDR1 and CDR2 from the germline V gene are MNHEY and SMNVEV (reference sequence). J gave up 10 bases and V 8 bases, and 11 bases lay outside the gene matches. Written as DNA, the CDR3 is TGTGCCAGCCGATTGGGGGACAGTGGATCACCCCTCCACTTT. This gives the protein CASRLGDSGSPLHF.

This chain uses TRBV14 with TRBJ1-1; TRBD1 matches at 7 bases. CDR1 SGHDN and CDR2 FVKESK come from the germline V gene. The CDR3 runs 15 residues. Germline trimming cut 0 bases from V and 5 bases from J; bases unmatched to any gene: 6. In DNA form, the CDR3 reads TGTGCCAGCAGCCAAGATCGACAGGGAGTAACTGAAGCTTTCTTT. Translating gives CASSQDRQGVTEAFF.

The rearrangement joins TRBV27 to TRBJ1-5; no clear D. Trimming shortened V by 5 bases and J by 4 bases, and 9 bases separated the two germline ends. This CDR3 spans 13 amino acids. Per the germline V gene, CDR1 is MNHEY and CDR2 is SMNVEV (reference sequence). The CDR3, as DNA: TGTGCCAGCAGTCCTTCAGTGAATCAGCCCCAGCATTTT. It codes for CASSPSVNQPQHF.

The chain recombines TRBV7-6 with TRBJ2-1; 12 bases are shared with TRBD2. The J segment lost 3 bases and the V segment lost 5 bases, leaving 5 bases of the junction unmatched. The length of the CDR3 is 16 residues. Germline CDR1 SGHVS, CDR2 FNYEAQ. The DNA of the CDR3 is TGTGCCAGCAGCCTCACGACTAGCGGGGGCTACAATGAGCAGTTCTTC. The encoded protein is CASSLTTSGGYNEQFF. The full variable domain, rest sourced from reference TRBV7-6 and TRBJ2-1, is GAGVSQSPRYKVTKRGQDVALRCDPISGHVSLYWYRQALGQGPEFLTYFNYEAQQDKSGLPNDRFSAERPEGSISTLTIQRTEQRDSAMYRCASSLTTSGGYNEQFFGPGTRLTVL.

The chain uses TRBV12-3 or TRBV12-4 and TRBJ1-2, with TRBD1 matching over 7 bases. V lost 6 bases, J lost 8 bases, and 6 bases stayed unmatched. The CDR3 is 12 residues long. The CDR3 region has the DNA TGTGCCAGCAGAGCCTACAGGGGAGGCTACACCTTC. This gives the protein CASRAYRGGYTF.